This T cell receptor (beta chain) was recorded in a study of shared clonotypes between healthy human individuals. CDR3 length equals 12 residues. Germline CDR1 is MDHEN and CDR2 is SYDVKM. V lost 9 bases, J lost 6 bases, and 14 bases lay in between. Method: immunoSEQ multiplex PCR; TCRdb's copy keeps in-frame clones and lacks some. Of 150,000 to 200,000 clones in the sample, over 80% were seen once. This chain uses TRBV28 with TRBJ1-1; D perhaps matches TRBD1 (5 bases). The clonotype originates from a woman aged 25 to 39 in good health. The sample consisted of naive CD4+ T cells sorted from blood. Subset denoted: CD45RA+ positively selected. CDR3 region: CARAPGGSEAFF. CDR3 coding DNA: TGTGCCAGAGCCCCCGGGGGATCTGAAGCTTTCTTT. Full variable domain (missing parts from reference TRBV28 and TRBJ1-1): DVKVTQSSRYLVKRTGEKVFLECVQDMDHENMFWYRQDPGLGLRLIYFSYDVKMKEKGDIPEGYSVSREKKERFSLILESASTNQTSMYLCARAPGGSEAFFGQGTRLTVV.